Below, 23 T cell receptor beta chains from the same sample are listed, as sequenced in a study of T cells after yellow fever vaccination. TCRdb ran MiXCR on the 5' RACE reads and lists one entry per CDR3 protein. The sample holds about 550,000 distinct CDR3 sequences, approximately 21% seen once. The specimen comprised PBMCs, sampled 15 days after the yellow fever booster vaccination. Receptors were obtained from a man aged 30 to 45 who received the YFV17D yellow fever vaccine.

This clonotype was seen more than once but under ten times. CDR3 amino acids: CASSLAAGSFAEAFF. DNA for the CDR3: TGTGCCAGCAGTTTGGCGGCAGGGAGTTTCGCTGAAGCTTTCTTT. The chain carries TRBV12-3 or TRBV12-4 and TRBJ1-1, with a tentative D call TRBD1 (5 bases). CDR3 length: 15 residues. The V and J ends lost 3 bases and 6 bases respectively, with 17 bases between them.

This clonotype has just a few counts. The chain uses TRBV5-4 and TRBJ2-7; 10 bases map to TRBD2. V lost 4 bases to trimming and J lost 5 bases; unmatched junction nucleotides: 6. This CDR3 region has 14 residues. CDR1 SGHNT and CDR2 YYREEE come from the germline V gene (reference sequence). The CDR3 here is CASSRTSGRDEQYF. CDR3 coding DNA: TGTGCCAGCAGCAGAACGAGCGGGAGGGACGAGCAGTACTTC.

This clonotype appeared many times. This chain joins TRBV7-9 and TRBJ2-3; weak D call: TRBD1 (5 bases). The V gene lost 4 bases and the J gene lost 7 bases, with 18 bases spanning the gap. The CDR3 length is 15 residues. CDR1 is SEHNR and CDR2 is FQNEAQ in the germline V gene (reference sequence). DNA for the CDR3: TGTGCCAGCAGCTGGGCGATTGGGGCCCGGAATACGCAGTATTTT. Amino acids: CASSWAIGARNTQYF.

This clonotype was found a few times. The chain uses TRBV7-8 and TRBJ1-4; D might be TRBD1 (5 bases). This CDR3 contains 20 residues. The V end was cut by 0 bases, the J end by 4 bases, with 24 bases between. CDR1 SGHVS and CDR2 FQNEAQ come from the germline V gene. CDR3 DNA: TGTGCCAGCAGCTTAGCCCCTCGTAACAGCCTGATGGGGCTTAATGAAAAACTGTTTTTT. This translates into CASSLAPRNSLMGLNEKLFF.

This clonotype occurred a few times. V usage is TRBV29-1 and J usage is TRBJ2-1, with D perhaps TRBD1 or TRBD2 (6 bases each). The CDR3 length is 14 residues. The germline V and J ends were trimmed by 1 base and 13 bases, with 20 bases remaining between them. Germline V CDR1 and CDR2: SQVTM, ANQGSEA. The CDR3 DNA sequence: TGCAGCGTTGAAGGAGGGGGGCACGGCGGGGTACAGTTCTTC. It translates to CSVEGGGHGGVQFF.

This clonotype was observed a few times. V is TRBV20-1 and J is TRBJ2-5; D uncertain. The CDR3 length is 11 residues. Germline-derived CDR1 and CDR2 are DFQATT and SNEGSKA (reference sequence). Trimming removed 2 bases from V and 5 bases from J, with 6 bases in between. The DNA of the CDR3 is TGCAGTGCTAGATTAGGGGAGACCCAGTACTTC. It encodes CSARLGETQYF.

The chain couples TRBV15 to TRBJ2-2, with 8 bases fitting TRBD1. There are 16 residues in the CDR3. The germline V gene has CDR1 LNHNV and CDR2 YYDKDF (reference sequence). J was trimmed by 6 bases and V by 3 bases; bases with no gene match: 9. CDR3 sequence: CATSSIQGVHPGELFF. The CDR3 DNA reads TGTGCCACCAGCAGTATACAGGGGGTTCATCCCGGGGAGCTGTTTTTT.

This clonotype was recorded a few times. The chain employs TRBV6-1 and TRBJ1-5, with unresolved D. There are 14 residues in the CDR3. V was cut by 8 bases and J by 2 bases, with 13 bases left in between. Germline V gives CDR1 MNHNS, CDR2 SASEGT. The DNA for the CDR3 is TGTGCCAGCGGGAACCAATTGGGCAATCAGCCCCAGCATTTT. Protein sequence: CASGNQLGNQPQHF.

This clonotype was counted only a few times. V and J are TRBV6-5 and TRBJ2-2, with TRBD1 matching over 9 bases. With 4 bases clipped from V and 8 bases from J, the junction kept 8 bases outside the gene matches. CDR1 MNHEY and CDR2 SVGAGI come from the germline V gene. This CDR3 contains 15 residues. The CDR3 protein is CASSWTGAERGELFF. The CDR3 coding sequence is TGTGCCAGCAGTTGGACAGGGGCAGAAAGAGGGGAGCTGTTTTTT.

V is TRBV6-6 and J is TRBJ2-3, with 7 nucleotides matching TRBD2. This CDR3 has 12 residues. Germline V gives CDR1 MNHNY, CDR2 SVGAGI (reference sequence). The ends lost 11 bases at V and 3 bases at J; junction bases unmatched: 5. The CDR3 here is CAVLGGTDTQYF. CDR3 nucleotide sequence: TGTGCCGTCCTCGGGGGGACAGATACGCAGTATTTT.

The rearrangement joins TRBV20-1 to TRBJ2-7; D is unresolved. With 6 bases removed from V and 4 bases from J, the gap between germline ends came to 19 bases. Germline CDR1 and CDR2: DFQATT and SNEGSKA (reference sequence). The CDR3 consists of 14 residues. In DNA, the CDR3 is TGCAGTGCCCCCCCGGCCCTGAGACCTTACGAGCAGTACTTC. Residues: CSAPPALRPYEQYF.

This rearrangement joins TRBV25-1 to TRBJ1-2; 7 bases fit TRBD1. The germline V gene encodes CDR1 MGHDK and CDR2 SYGVNS. With 0 bases clipped from V and 4 bases from J, the junction kept 8 bases outside the gene matches. There are 16 residues in the CDR3. CDR3 amino acids: CASSEYYGTAGYGYTF. The CDR3 DNA reads TGTGCCAGCAGTGAATATTACGGGACAGCTGGCTATGGCTACACCTTC.

The chain recombines TRBV20-1 with TRBJ1-5; D gene uncertain. Germline CDR1 DFQATT, CDR2 SNEGSKA (reference sequence). Trimming stripped 3 bases from V and 1 base from J, with 13 bases between. This CDR3 spans 15 amino acids. The CDR3 region has the DNA TGCAGTGCTAGCCCGCATTTTGACAGCAATCAGCCCCAGCATTTT. Protein: CSASPHFDSNQPQHF.

This clonotype has just a few counts. The chain carries TRBV5-1 and TRBJ2-3, with 12 bases matching TRBD1. After removal of 7 bases from V and 5 bases from J, the junction contained 5 bases not matched to a gene. The germline CDR1 and CDR2 sequences are SGHRS and YFSETQ. There are 14 residues in the CDR3. The CDR3: CASAGTGGRDTQYF. For the CDR3, the DNA is TGCGCCAGCGCGGGGACAGGGGGCAGAGATACGCAGTATTTT. The full variable domain, its missing parts supplied by reference TRBV5-1 and TRBJ2-3, is KAGVTQTPRYLIKTRGQQVTLSCSPISGHRSVSWYQQTPGQGLQFLFEYFSETQRNKGNFPGRFSGRQFSNSRSEMNVSTLELGDSALYLCASAGTGGRDTQYFGPGTRLTVL.

The sample holds a few counts of this clonotype. The chain employs TRBV3-1 and TRBJ2-3; D gene ambiguous. The CDR3 has 14 amino acids. Trimming took off 2 bases at V and 5 bases at J, with 11 bases between the two ends. Looked up from germline, CDR1 is LGHDT and CDR2 is YNNKEL (reference sequence). The CDR3 reads CASSQRSTRDTQYF. CDR3 nucleotides: TGTGCCAGCAGCCAAAGGTCGACCCGAGATACGCAGTATTTT.

The rearrangement links TRBV7-2 to TRBJ2-5; D not certain. There are 12 residues in the CDR3. Germline values: CDR1 SGHTA, CDR2 FQGNSA. The ends were cut back, 2 bases at V and 9 bases at J, with 10 bases in the middle. The CDR3 loop reads CASSLPLRAQYF. CDR3 in DNA: TGTGCCAGCAGCTTACCTCTTAGGGCCCAGTACTTC.

This clonotype was observed many times. This sequence joins TRBV5-1 and TRBJ1-1; D uncertain. Trimming shortened V by 4 bases and J by 7 bases, and 17 bases separated the two germline ends. The germline CDR1 and CDR2 sequences are SGHRS and YFSETQ. The CDR3 extends over 14 amino acids. DNA for the CDR3: TGCGCCAGCAGCCCCATAGCGGGGTCGGGTGAAGCTTTCTTT. Residues: CASSPIAGSGEAFF.

V gene TRBV7-2 combines with J gene TRBJ2-7; 7 bases agree with TRBD2. Germline loops: CDR1 SGHTA, CDR2 FQGNSA. This CDR3 is 17 amino acids long. The ends lost 1 base at V and 4 bases at J; junction bases unmatched: 13. The DNA of the CDR3 is TGTGCCAGCAGCTTAGGGGTGTCAGGACTAGGTCAATACGAGCAGTACTTC. Residues: CASSLGVSGLGQYEQYF.

This clonotype was picked up a small number of times. The chain carries TRBV5-1 and TRBJ2-1, with 9 bases aligning to TRBD2. CDR1 is SGHRS, CDR2 YFSETQ, per germline. This CDR3 spans 16 amino acids. V dropped 0 bases and J dropped 8; count of bases not matched to a gene: 9. The CDR3 bases are TGCGCCAGCAGCTTGGGCGGTAGCGGGAGAACGGATGAGCAGTTCTTC. Its translation: CASSLGGSGRTDEQFF.

Only a few counts were recorded for this clonotype. V usage is TRBV5-1 and J usage is TRBJ2-7; D gene ambiguous. The V end was cut by 0 bases, the J end by 4 bases, with 11 bases between. Germline V gives CDR1 SGHRS, CDR2 YFSETQ. The CDR3 sequence is 14 residues long. CDR3 bases: TGCGCCAGCAGCTTGGACGTCTCGGTTTACGAGCAGTACTTC. This gives the protein CASSLDVSVYEQYF. The full variable domain, its missing parts supplied by reference TRBV5-1 and TRBJ2-7, is KAGVTQTPRYLIKTRGQQVTLSCSPISGHRSVSWYQQTPGQGLQFLFEYFSETQRNKGNFPGRFSGRQFSNSRSEMNVSTLELGDSALYLCASSLDVSVYEQYFGPGTRLTVT.

The J gene is TRBJ2-3, the V gene TRBV7-2; perhaps TRBD2 as D (5 bases). V lost 3 bases to trimming and J lost 2 bases, with 15 bases between them. The CDR3 extends over 16 amino acids. The germline V gene has CDR1 SGHTA and CDR2 FQGNSA. CDR3 loop: CASSFRGPISTDTQYF. The CDR3 region has the DNA TGTGCCAGCAGCTTTAGAGGGCCAATCTCCACAGATACGCAGTATTTT.

The sample holds a few counts of this clonotype. The V call is TRBV5-1, the J call TRBJ1-1; 7 bases are shared with TRBD1. V lost 4 bases and J lost 0; bases outside the gene matches: 6. The CDR3 consists of 15 residues. CDR1 is SGHRS and CDR2 is YFSETQ in the germline V gene. CDR3 bases: TGCGCCAGCAGCCGGGGACAGATCATGAACACTGAAGCTTTCTTT. This translates into CASSRGQIMNTEAFF. Full variable domain (rest looked up from reference TRBV5-1 and TRBJ1-1): KAGVTQTPRYLIKTRGQQVTLSCSPISGHRSVSWYQQTPGQGLQFLFEYFSETQRNKGNFPGRFSGRQFSNSRSEMNVSTLELGDSALYLCASSRGQIMNTEAFFGQGTRLTVV.

The chain uses TRBV20-1 and TRBJ2-5; D is unresolved. CDR1 and CDR2 from the germline V gene are DFQATT and SNEGSKA (reference sequence). V dropped 5 bases and J dropped 0 bases, with 10 bases sitting between them. The CDR3 loop spans 13 amino acids. CDR3 nucleotide sequence: TGCAGTGCTTCCCGGACCCACCAAGAGACCCAGTACTTC. This codes for CSASRTHQETQYF.